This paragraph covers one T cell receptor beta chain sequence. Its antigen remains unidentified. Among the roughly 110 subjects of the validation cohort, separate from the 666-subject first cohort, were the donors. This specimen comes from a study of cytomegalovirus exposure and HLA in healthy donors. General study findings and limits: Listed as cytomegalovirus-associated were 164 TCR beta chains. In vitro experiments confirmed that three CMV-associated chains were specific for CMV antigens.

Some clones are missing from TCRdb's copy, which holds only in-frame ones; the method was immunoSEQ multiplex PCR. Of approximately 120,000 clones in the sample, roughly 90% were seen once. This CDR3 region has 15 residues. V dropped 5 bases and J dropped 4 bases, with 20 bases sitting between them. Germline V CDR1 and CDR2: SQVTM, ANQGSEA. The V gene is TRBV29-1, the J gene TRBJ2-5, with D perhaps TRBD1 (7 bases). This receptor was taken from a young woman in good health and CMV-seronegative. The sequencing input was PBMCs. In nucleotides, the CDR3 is TGCAGCGTTTGGGCGGCAGGGGGGCCTGGAGAGACCCAGTACTTC. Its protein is CSVWAAGGPGETQYF. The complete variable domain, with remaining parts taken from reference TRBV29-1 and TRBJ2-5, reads SAVISQKPSRDICQRGTSLTIQCQVDSQVTMMFWYRQQPGQSLTLIATANQGSEATYESGFVIDKFPISRPNLTFSTLTVSNMSPEDSSIYLCSVWAAGGPGETQYFGPGTRLLVL.